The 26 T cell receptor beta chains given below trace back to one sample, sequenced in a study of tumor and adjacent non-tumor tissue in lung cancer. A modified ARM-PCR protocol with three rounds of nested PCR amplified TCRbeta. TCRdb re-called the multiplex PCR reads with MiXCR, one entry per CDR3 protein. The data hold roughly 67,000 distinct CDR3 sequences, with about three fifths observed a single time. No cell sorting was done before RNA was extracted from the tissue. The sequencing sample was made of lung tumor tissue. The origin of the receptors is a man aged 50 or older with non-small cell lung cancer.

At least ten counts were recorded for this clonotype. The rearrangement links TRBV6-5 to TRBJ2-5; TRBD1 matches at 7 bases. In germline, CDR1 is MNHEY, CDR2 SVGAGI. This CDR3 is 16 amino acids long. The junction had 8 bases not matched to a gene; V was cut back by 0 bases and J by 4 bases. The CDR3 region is CASSYSNQGEGETQYF. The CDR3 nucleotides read TGTGCCAGCAGTTACTCCAATCAGGGGGAAGGAGAGACCCAGTACTTC.

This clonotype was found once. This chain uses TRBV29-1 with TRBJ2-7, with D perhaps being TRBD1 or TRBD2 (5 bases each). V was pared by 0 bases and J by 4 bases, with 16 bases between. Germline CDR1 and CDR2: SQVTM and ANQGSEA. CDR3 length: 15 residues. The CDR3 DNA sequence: TGCAGCGTTGAAGATCGTGGGGGAACTCCTTACGAGCAGTACTTC. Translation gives CSVEDRGGTPYEQYF.

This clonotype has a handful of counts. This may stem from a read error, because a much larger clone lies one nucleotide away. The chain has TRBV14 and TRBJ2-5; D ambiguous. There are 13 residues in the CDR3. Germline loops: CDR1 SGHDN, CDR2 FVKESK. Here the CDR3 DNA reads TGTGCCAGCAACCAAAACAGCCAAGAGACCCAGTACTTC. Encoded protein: CASNQNSQETQYF.

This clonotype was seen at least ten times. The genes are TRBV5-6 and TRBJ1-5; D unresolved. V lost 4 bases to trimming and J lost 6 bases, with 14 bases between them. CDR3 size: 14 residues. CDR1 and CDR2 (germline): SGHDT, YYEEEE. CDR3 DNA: TGTGCCAGCAGCAGGACGGGAGGGAGTCAGCCCCAGCATTTT. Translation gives CASSRTGGSQPQHF.

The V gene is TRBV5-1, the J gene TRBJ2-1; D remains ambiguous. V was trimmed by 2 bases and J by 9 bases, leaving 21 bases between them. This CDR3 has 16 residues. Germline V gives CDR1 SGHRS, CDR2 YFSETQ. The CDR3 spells CASSFLTVGIDGEQFF. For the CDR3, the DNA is TGCGCCAGCAGCTTCCTGACGGTAGGAATAGATGGTGAGCAGTTCTTC. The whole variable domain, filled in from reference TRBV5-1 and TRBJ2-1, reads KAGVTQTPRYLIKTRGQQVTLSCSPISGHRSVSWYQQTPGQGLQFLFEYFSETQRNKGNFPGRFSGRQFSNSRSEMNVSTLELGDSALYLCASSFLTVGIDGEQFFGPGTRLTVL.

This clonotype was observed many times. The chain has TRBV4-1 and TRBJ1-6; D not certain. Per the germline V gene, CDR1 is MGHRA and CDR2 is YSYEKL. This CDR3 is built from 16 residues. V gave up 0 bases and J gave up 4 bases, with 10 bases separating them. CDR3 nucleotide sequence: TGCGCCAGCAGCCAAGATATTCGGAATTATAATTCACCCCTCCACTTT. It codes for CASSQDIRNYNSPLHF.

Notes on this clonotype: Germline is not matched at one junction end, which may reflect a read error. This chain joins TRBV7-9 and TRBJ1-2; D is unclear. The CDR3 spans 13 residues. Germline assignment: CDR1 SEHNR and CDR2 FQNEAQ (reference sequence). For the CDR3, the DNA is TGTGCCAGCAGCTTAGATGAGGGAGGCGGCTACATCTTC. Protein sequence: CASSLDEGGGYIF.

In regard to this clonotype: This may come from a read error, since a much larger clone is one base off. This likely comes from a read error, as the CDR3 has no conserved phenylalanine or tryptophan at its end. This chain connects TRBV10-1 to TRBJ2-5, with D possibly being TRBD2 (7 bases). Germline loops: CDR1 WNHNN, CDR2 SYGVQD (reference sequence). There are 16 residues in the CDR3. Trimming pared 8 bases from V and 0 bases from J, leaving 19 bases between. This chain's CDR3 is CASQGRAPKYQETQYS. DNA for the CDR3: TGCGCCAGCCAGGGGAGGGCCCCGAAGTACCAAGAGACCCAGTACTCC.

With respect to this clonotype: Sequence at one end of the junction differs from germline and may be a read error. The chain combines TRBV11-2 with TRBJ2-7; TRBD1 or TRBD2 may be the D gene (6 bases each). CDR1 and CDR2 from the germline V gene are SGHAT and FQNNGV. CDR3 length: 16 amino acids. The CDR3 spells CANSSARGHAPWEQYF. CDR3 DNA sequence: TGTGCCAACAGCTCTGCCCGGGGGCATGCCCCTTGGGAGCAATACTTC.

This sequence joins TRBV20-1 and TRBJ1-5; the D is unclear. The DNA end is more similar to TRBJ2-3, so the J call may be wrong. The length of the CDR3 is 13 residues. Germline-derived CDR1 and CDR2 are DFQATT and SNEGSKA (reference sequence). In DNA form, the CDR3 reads TGCAGTGCCCAGGCCATACACAATCAGCCCCAGTATTTT. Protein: CSAQAIHNQPQYF.

This CDR3 reads CASGRDVAYEQYF. In DNA, the CDR3 is TGTGCCAGCGGCCGAGATGTAGCCTACGAGCAGTACTTC. The chain combines TRBV4-2 with TRBJ2-7, with unresolved D. Germline-derived CDR1 and CDR2 are LGHNA and YNFKEQ. The CDR3 runs 13 residues. V was trimmed by 8 bases and J by 2 bases, leaving 13 bases between them.

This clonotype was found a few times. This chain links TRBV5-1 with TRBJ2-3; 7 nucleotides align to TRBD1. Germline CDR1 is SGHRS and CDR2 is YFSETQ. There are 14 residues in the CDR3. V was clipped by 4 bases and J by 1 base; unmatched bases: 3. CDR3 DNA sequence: TGCGCCAGCAGCACCGGACAGGGCACAGATACGCAGTATTTT. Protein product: CASSTGQGTDTQYF.

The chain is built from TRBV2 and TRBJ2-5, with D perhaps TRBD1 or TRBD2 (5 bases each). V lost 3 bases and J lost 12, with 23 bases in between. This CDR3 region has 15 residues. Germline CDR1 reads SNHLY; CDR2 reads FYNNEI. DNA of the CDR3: TGTGCCAGCAGTGACCTGGCCGGGGCTAGCTACGCGAAGTACTTC. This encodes CASSDLAGASYAKYF.

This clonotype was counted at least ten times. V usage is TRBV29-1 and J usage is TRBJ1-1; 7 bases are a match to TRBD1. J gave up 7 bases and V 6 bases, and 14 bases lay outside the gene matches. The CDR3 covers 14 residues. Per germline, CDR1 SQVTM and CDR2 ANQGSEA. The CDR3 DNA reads TGCAGCGTAAAAAAAGGGACAGCCGACAATGAAGCTTTCTTT. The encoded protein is CSVKKGTADNEAFF.

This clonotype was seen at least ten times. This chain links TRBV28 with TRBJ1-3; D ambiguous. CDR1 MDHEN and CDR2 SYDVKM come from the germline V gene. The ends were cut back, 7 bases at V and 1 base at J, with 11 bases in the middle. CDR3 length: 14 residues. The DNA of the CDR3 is TGTGCCAGCACAGAACCCTTTTCTGGAAACACCATATATTTT. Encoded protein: CASTEPFSGNTIYF.

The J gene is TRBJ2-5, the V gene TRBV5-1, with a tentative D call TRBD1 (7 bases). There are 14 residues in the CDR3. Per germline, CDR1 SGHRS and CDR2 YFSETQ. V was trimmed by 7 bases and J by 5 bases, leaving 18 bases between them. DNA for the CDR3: TGCGCCAGCGGGGGGACAGCCTCGTTGGAGACCCAGTACTTC. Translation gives CASGGTASLETQYF.

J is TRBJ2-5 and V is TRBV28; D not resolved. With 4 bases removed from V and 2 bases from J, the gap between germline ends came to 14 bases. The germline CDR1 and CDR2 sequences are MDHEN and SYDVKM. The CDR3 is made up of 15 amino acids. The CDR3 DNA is TGTGCCAGCAGTTCGGCGGATGGGATTCAAGAGACCCAGTACTTC. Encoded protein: CASSSADGIQETQYF. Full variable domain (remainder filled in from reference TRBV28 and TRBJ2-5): DVKVTQSSRYLVKRTGEKVFLECVQDMDHENMFWYRQDPGLGLRLIYFSYDVKMKEKGDIPEGYSVSREKKERFSLILESASTNQTSMYLCASSSADGIQETQYFGPGTRLLVL.

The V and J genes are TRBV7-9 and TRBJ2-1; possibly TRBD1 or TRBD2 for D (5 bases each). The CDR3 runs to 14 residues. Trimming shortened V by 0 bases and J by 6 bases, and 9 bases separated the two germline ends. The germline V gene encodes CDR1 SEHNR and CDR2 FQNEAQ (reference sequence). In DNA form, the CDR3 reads TGTGCCAGCAGCTTAGCGGGACCTGGCAATGAGCAGTTCTTC. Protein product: CASSLAGPGNEQFF.

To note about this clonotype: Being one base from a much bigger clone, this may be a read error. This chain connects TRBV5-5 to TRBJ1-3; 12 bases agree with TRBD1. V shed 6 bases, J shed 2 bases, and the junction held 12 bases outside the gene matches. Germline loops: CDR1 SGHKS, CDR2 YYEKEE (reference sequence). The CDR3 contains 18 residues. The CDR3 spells CASNWVPGQGATGNTIYF. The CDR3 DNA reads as TGTGCCAGCAACTGGGTCCCGGGACAGGGGGCGACTGGAAACACCATATATTTT.

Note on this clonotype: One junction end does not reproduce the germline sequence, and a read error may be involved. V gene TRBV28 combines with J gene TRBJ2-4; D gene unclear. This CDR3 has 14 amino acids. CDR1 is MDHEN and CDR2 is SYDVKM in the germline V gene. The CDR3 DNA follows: TGTGCCAGCAGTTCGGTCGAAACCAAAAACATTCACTACTTC. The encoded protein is CASSSVETKNIHYF. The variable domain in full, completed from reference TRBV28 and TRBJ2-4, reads DVKVTQSSRYLVKRTGEKVFLECVQDMDHENMFWYRQDPGLGLRLIYFSYDVKMKEKGDIPEGYSVSREKKERFSLILESASTNQTSMYLCASSSVETKNIHYFGAGTRLSVL.

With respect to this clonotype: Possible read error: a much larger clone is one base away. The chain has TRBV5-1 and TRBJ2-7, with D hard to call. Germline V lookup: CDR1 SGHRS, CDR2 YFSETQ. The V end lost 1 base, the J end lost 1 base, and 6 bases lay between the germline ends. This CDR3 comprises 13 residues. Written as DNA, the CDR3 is TGCGCCAGCAGCTTGATAGGGTCCTACGAGCAGTACTTC. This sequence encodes CASSLIGSYEQYF.

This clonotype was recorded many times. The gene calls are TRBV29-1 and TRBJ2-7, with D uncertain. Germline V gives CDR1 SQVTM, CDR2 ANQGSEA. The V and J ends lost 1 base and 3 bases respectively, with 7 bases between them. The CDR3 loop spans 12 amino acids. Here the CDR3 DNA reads TGCAGCGTTGAAGGGTCGGACTACGAGCAGTACTTC. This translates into CSVEGSDYEQYF.

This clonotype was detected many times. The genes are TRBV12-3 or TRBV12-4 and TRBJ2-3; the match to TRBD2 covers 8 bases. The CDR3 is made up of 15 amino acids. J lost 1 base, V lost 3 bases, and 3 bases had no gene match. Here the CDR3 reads CASSFLRGGTDTQYF. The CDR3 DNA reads TGTGCCAGCAGTTTCTTGCGGGGGGGCACAGATACGCAGTATTTT.

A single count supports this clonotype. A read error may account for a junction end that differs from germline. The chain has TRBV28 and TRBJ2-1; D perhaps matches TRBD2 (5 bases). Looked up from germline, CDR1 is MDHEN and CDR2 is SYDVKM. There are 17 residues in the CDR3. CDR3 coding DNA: TGTGTCAGTAGTGCCCAAGGCGGAAGAACTACGGGAAATGAGGAGTTCTTC. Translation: CVSSAQGGRTTGNEEFF. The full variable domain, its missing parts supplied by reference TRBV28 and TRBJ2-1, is DVKVTQSSRYLVKRTGEKVFLECVQDMDHENMFWYRQDPGLGLRLIYFSYDVKMKEKGDIPEGYSVSREKKERFSLILESASTNQTSMYLCVSSAQGGRTTGNEEFFGPGTRLTVL.

The CDR3 spells CASSQSGAAGEDSPLHF. DNA of the CDR3: TGTGCCAGCAGCCAATCTGGGGCAGCCGGCGAGGATTCACCCCTCCACTTT. This sequence joins TRBV16 and TRBJ1-6, with a possible D match to TRBD1 (5 bases). Germline V gene lookup returns CDR1 KGHSY and CDR2 FQNENV. The CDR3 consists of 17 residues. V lost 0 bases and J lost 8, with 17 bases in between. Variable domain in full (rest from reference TRBV16 and TRBJ1-6): GEEVAQTPKHLVRGEGQKAKLYCAPIKGHSYVFWYQQVLKNEFKFLISFQNENVFDETGMPKERFSAKCLPNSPCSLEIQATKLEDSAVYFCASSQSGAAGEDSPLHFGNGTRLTVT.

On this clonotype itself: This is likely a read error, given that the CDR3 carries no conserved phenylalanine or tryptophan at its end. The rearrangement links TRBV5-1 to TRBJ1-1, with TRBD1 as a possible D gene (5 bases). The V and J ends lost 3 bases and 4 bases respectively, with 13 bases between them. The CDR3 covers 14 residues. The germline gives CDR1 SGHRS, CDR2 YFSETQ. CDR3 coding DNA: TGCGCCAGCAGCTCCGGGATAGGGGCCACTGAAGCTTTCATT. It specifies CASSSGIGATEAFI.